This TCR beta chain was documented in a study of regulatory T cells in long-lasting Graves disease. General study results and limits: Repertoires from persistent disease leaned toward TRBV28, TRBJ1-2 and TRBJ2-5.

Arm-PCR of CDR3 regions and iRepertoire HTBI primers were used to build TCR beta libraries. One entry per CDR3 protein, called by TCRdb with MiXCR from the multiplex PCR reads. The profile shows about 500,000 distinct CDR3 sequences, about 17% of them singletons. This clonotype was seen ten or more times. Antigen: not known. The CDR3 has 15 amino acids. In germline, CDR1 is SGHRS, CDR2 YFSETQ. V was cut by 3 bases and J by 7 bases, with 17 bases left in between. The time point: newly diagnosed GD, antithyroid drugs for less than 3 months. PBMC-extracted RNA yielded the TCR library. These same data were also listed under a study on T cells in Graves' hyperthyroidism and ophthalmopathy. That source reports: The TCR CDR3 was amplified in a first-round RT-PCR using the HTBI primer set.

Sequenced material: peripheral blood mononuclear cells (PBMCs), taken at new diagnosis, from a patient treated with antithyroid drugs. This receptor was identified in a middle-aged man with Graves disease. The chain uses TRBV5-1 and TRBJ1-5, with D possibly TRBD1 on 6 matching bases. CDR3 amino acids: CASSWGPEVKQPQHF. The CDR3 bases are TGCGCCAGCAGCTGGGGGCCGGAGGTGAAGCAGCCCCAGCATTTT.